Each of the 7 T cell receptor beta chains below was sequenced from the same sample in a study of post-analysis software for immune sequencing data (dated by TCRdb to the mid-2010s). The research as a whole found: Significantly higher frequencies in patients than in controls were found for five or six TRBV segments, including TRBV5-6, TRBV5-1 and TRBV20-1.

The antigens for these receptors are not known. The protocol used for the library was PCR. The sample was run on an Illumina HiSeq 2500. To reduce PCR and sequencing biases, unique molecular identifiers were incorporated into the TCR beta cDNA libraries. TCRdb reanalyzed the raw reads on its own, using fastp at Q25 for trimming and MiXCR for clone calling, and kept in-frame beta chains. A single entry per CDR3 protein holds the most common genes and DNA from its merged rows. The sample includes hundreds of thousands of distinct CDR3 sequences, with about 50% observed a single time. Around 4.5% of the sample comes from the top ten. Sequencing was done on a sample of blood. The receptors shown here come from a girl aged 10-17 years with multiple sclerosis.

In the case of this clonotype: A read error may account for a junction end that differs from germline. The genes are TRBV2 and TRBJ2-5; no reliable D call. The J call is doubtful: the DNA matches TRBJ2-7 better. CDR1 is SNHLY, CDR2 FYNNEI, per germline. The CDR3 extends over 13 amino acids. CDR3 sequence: CAGSVGRYYEQYF. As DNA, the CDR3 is TGTGCCGGCAGTGTAGGCAGATACTACGAGCAGTACTTC.

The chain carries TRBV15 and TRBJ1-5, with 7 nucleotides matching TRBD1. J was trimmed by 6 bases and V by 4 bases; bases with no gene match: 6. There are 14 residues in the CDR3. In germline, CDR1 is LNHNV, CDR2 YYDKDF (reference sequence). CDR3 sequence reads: CATSTRQGSQPQHF. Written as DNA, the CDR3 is TGTGCCACCAGCACACGACAGGGAAGTCAGCCCCAGCATTTT. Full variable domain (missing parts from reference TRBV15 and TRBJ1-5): DAMVIQNPRYQVTQFGKPVTLSCSQTLNHNVMYWYQQKSSQAPKLLFHYYDKDFNNEADTPDNFQSRRPNTSFCFLDIRSPGLGDTAMYLCATSTRQGSQPQHFGDGTRLSIL.

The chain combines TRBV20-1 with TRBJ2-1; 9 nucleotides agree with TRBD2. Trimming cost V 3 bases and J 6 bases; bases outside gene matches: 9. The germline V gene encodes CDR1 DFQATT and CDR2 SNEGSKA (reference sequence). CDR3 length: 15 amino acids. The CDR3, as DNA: TGCAGTGCTAGTGGGCAGGTAGCGGGAGTCAATGAGCAGTTCTTC. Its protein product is CSASGQVAGVNEQFF.

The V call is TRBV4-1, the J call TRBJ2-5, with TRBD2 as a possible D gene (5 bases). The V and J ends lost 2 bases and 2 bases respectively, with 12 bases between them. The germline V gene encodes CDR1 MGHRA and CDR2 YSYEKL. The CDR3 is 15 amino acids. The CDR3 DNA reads TGCGCCAGCAGCCAAAGAGAGGGCGGGCAAGAGACCCAGTACTTC. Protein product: CASSQREGGQETQYF.

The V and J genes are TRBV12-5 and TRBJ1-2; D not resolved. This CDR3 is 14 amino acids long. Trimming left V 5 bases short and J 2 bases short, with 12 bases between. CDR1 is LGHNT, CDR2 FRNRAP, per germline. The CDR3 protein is CASGRAVDNYGYTF. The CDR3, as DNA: TGTGCTAGTGGTCGAGCCGTGGACAACTATGGCTACACCTTC. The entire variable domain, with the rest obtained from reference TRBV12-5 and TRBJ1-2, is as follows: DARVTQTPRHKVTEMGQEVTMRCQPILGHNTVFWYRQTMMQGLELLAYFRNRAPLDDSGMPKDRFSAEMPDATLATLKIQPSEPRDSAVYFCASGRAVDNYGYTFGSGTRLTVV.

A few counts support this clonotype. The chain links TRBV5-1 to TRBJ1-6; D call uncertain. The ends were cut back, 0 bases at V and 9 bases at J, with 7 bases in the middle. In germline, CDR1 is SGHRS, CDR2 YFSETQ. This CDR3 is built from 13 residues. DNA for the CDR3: TGCGCCAGCAGCTTGGAGGACCGTTCACCCCTCCACTTT. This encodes CASSLEDRSPLHF.

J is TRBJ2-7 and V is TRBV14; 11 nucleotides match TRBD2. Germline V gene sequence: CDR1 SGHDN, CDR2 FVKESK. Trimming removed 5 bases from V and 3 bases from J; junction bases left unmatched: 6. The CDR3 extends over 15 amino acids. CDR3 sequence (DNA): TGTGCCAGCAGCTCGACTAGCGGGAATCTCTACGAGCAGTACTTC. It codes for CASSSTSGNLYEQYF.